Below, 15 T cell receptor beta chains from the same sample are listed, as sequenced in a study of T cell changes during pregnancy in multiple sclerosis. Profiled with immunoSEQ multiplex PCR; TCRdb holds only in-frame clones, not every one. The profile shows about 32,000 clones, 85% to 90% of them singletons. Sequences were derived from CD8+ T cells from peripheral blood mononuclear cells, sampled in the second trimester of pregnancy. Receptors were obtained from a female donor with multiple sclerosis, enrolled in a pregnancy study.

This clone was counted a single time. This chain connects TRBV9 to TRBJ2-2, with 11 bases lining up with TRBD1. Germline trimming cut 5 bases from V and 7 bases from J; bases unmatched to any gene: 10. CDR3 length: 16 amino acids. The germline V gene encodes CDR1 SGDLS and CDR2 YYNGEE. The CDR3 region is CASRPPGQGVSGELFF. The CDR3 bases are TGTGCCAGCAGACCCCCGGGACAGGGGGTGAGCGGGGAGCTGTTTTTT.

The gene calls are TRBV4-1 and TRBJ1-5; 10 bases fit TRBD1. Looked up from germline, CDR1 is MGHRA and CDR2 is YSYEKL. The V and J ends lost 1 base and 7 bases, in that order; junction bases with no gene match: 7. This CDR3 contains 16 residues. CDR3 coding DNA: TGCGCCAGCAGCCAAGGCGTCGGGACAGGGGTCCAGCCCCAGCATTTT. It yields the protein CASSQGVGTGVQPQHF.

The sample holds one count of this clone. The gene calls are TRBV4-1 and TRBJ2-3, with no clear D. The CDR3 totals 14 residues. Germline-derived CDR1 and CDR2 are MGHRA and YSYEKL. The germline V and J ends were trimmed by 0 bases and 3 bases, with 7 bases remaining between them. For the CDR3, the DNA is TGCGCCAGCAGCCAAGAGGTCACTACAGATACGCAGTATTTT. This translates into CASSQEVTTDTQYF.

The V gene is TRBV10-1, the J gene TRBJ2-7, with TRBD1 matching 8 bases. The CDR3 is made up of 14 amino acids. Germline lookup yields CDR1 WNHNN and CDR2 SYGVQD (reference sequence). Trimming cost V 4 bases and J 2 bases; bases outside gene matches: 4. CDR3 amino acids: CASSAGQGAYEQYF. The CDR3 DNA reads as TGCGCCAGCAGTGCTGGACAGGGAGCCTACGAGCAGTACTTC.

V and J are TRBV4-1 and TRBJ1-2; 7 bases fit TRBD1. V gave up 0 bases and J gave up 4 bases; unmatched junction bases: 5. Per the germline V gene, CDR1 is MGHRA and CDR2 is YSYEKL. This CDR3 contains 15 residues. CDR3 sequence (DNA): TGCGCCAGCAGCCAAGATTCGGGACAGACCTATGGCTACACCTTC. Protein: CASSQDSGQTYGYTF.

V is TRBV9 and J is TRBJ2-2; tentatively, D is TRBD2 (7 bases). The V gene lost 4 bases and the J gene lost 7 bases, with 14 bases spanning the gap. This CDR3 region has 14 residues. Germline V gene lookup returns CDR1 SGDLS and CDR2 YYNGEE. CDR3 amino acids: CASSPGGAGGELFF. CDR3 DNA sequence: TGTGCCAGCAGCCCTGGGGGGGCCGGCGGGGAGCTGTTTTTT.

DNA of the CDR3: TGTGCCACCAGCAGAGAATCAGGGGAAGCTTTCTTT. As protein: CATSRESGEAFF. The chain combines TRBV15 with TRBJ1-1, with D possibly TRBD1 on 5 matching bases. The germline gives CDR1 LNHNV, CDR2 YYDKDF (reference sequence). CDR3 length: 12 residues. With 0 bases removed from V and 8 bases from J, the gap between germline ends came to 7 bases.

The J gene is TRBJ2-2, the V gene TRBV4-1; D is uncertain. The CDR3 extends over 13 amino acids. Per the germline V gene, CDR1 is MGHRA and CDR2 is YSYEKL. The V and J ends lost 0 bases and 4 bases respectively, with 3 bases between them. The CDR3 region is CASSQDRTGELFF. The DNA for the CDR3 is TGCGCCAGCAGCCAAGACCGCACCGGGGAGCTGTTTTTT.

The rearrangement joins TRBV15 to TRBJ1-1; 9 bases agree with TRBD1. V shed 6 bases, J shed 6 bases, and the junction held 11 bases outside the gene matches. The CDR3 totals 15 residues. The germline V gene encodes CDR1 LNHNV and CDR2 YYDKDF (reference sequence). This CDR3 reads CATRGGTGLSAEAFF. As DNA, the CDR3 is TGTGCCACCAGGGGAGGGACAGGGCTTTCAGCTGAAGCTTTCTTT. Combining the CDR3 with reference TRBV15 and TRBJ1-1 gives the whole variable domain DAMVIQNPRYQVTQFGKPVTLSCSQTLNHNVMYWYQQKSSQAPKLLFHYYDKDFNNEADTPDNFQSRRPNTSFCFLDIRSPGLGDTAMYLCATRGGTGLSAEAFFGQGTRLTVV.

This rearrangement joins TRBV7-9 to TRBJ2-1; 10 nucleotides align to TRBD2. The CDR3 consists of 16 residues. The V gene end was trimmed by 2 bases and the J gene end by 4 bases; junction bases not matched to a gene: 5. Germline lookup yields CDR1 SEHNR and CDR2 FQNEAQ (reference sequence). The CDR3 nucleotides are TGTGCCAGCAGCTTAAGCGGGAGGGCCGGTTACAATGAGCAGTTCTTC. Translation: CASSLSGRAGYNEQFF. Looking up the rest from reference TRBV7-9 and TRBJ2-1 gives the full variable domain: DTGVSQNPRHKITKRGQNVTFRCDPISEHNRLYWYRQTLGQGPEFLTYFQNEAQLEKSRLLSDRFSAERPKGSFSTLEIQRTEQGDSAMYLCASSLSGRAGYNEQFFGPGTRLTVL.

The chain couples TRBV19 to TRBJ1-3; no clear D gene. This CDR3 has 15 amino acids. V lost 3 bases and J 0 bases, leaving 9 bases between the germline ends. Per the germline V gene, CDR1 is LNHDA and CDR2 is SQIVND (reference sequence). CDR3: CASSIGRSSGNTIYF. The DNA for the CDR3 is TGTGCCAGTAGTATCGGAAGGAGCTCTGGAAACACCATATATTTT.

The table lists this clone with a count of one. As DNA, the CDR3 is TGTGCCAGCAGCGAAAGTGGCGGGAGTTCCTACGAGCAGTACTTC. Translation: CASSESGGSSYEQYF. The chain uses TRBV9 and TRBJ2-7; 7 bases line up with TRBD2. This CDR3 region has 15 residues. With 3 bases clipped from V and 1 base from J, the junction kept 7 bases outside the gene matches. Germline assignment: CDR1 SGDLS and CDR2 YYNGEE.

The chain employs TRBV6-5 and TRBJ2-1; D gene unclear. The CDR3 is 13 residues long. Trimming took off 2 bases at V and 6 bases at J, with 8 bases between the two ends. Per germline, CDR1 MNHEY and CDR2 SVGAGI. The CDR3 nucleotides read TGTGCCAGCAGTTACGCAGTTGCCAATGAGCAGTTCTTC. This encodes CASSYAVANEQFF.

This clone occurred a few times. The genes are TRBV27 and TRBJ1-1; D is perhaps TRBD1 (5 bases). Per germline, CDR1 MNHEY and CDR2 SMNVEV (reference sequence). V was shortened by 5 bases and J by 5 bases, with 12 bases between the two germline ends. This CDR3 has 13 residues. The CDR3 here is CASSEGAWTEAFF. CDR3 in DNA: TGTGCCAGCAGTGAAGGGGCTTGGACTGAAGCTTTCTTT.

The V and J genes are TRBV6-4 and TRBJ2-1; D not certain. Germline V CDR1 and CDR2: MRHNA, SNTAGT. V was cut by 3 bases and J by 7 bases, with 7 bases left in between. The CDR3 totals 12 residues. The CDR3 is CASSETGNEQFF. The CDR3, as DNA: TGTGCCAGCAGTGAGACTGGGAATGAGCAGTTCTTC.